This is a list of T cell receptor beta chains from one sample in a study of T cell responses to AZD1222 COVID-19 vaccine. Measured with immunoSEQ multiplex PCR; TCRdb has only the in-frame clones, and not every one. Counted here are approximately 150,000 clones, over 85% occurring once; the ten biggest clones make up 1.6%. The sequencing used peripheral blood, collected on day 0 of AZD1222 vaccination. The receptors were sampled from an adult in good health. The CDR3 runs from the conserved cysteine through the conserved F or W. Fields, in order: clone size, J gene, D gene, V gene, CDR3 DNA, CDR3 protein. D genes are given only for firm matches. Size is omitted from some rows. Given values are once, few, many or a class for expanded clones.

clone_size: NA
j_call: TRBJ2-5
d_call: NA
v_call: TRBV18
cdr3_nt: TGTGCCAGCTCACCACCGGGTACCCAAGAGACCCAGTACTTC
cdr3_aa: CASSPPGTQETQYF

clone_size: NA
j_call: TRBJ2-7
d_call: NA
v_call: TRBV9
cdr3_nt: TGTGCCAGCAACCTGGACGGGACCTACGAGCAGTACTTC
cdr3_aa: CASNLDGTYEQYF

clone_size: once
j_call: TRBJ1-5
d_call: NA
v_call: TRBV7-8
cdr3_nt: TGTGCCAGCAGCGAATTCGACAGTGCGAATCAGCCCCAGCATTTT
cdr3_aa: CASSEFDSANQPQHF

clone_size: NA
j_call: TRBJ1-1
d_call: NA
v_call: TRBV5-1
cdr3_nt: TGCGCCAGCCTTCCTGGAGGGCAGCCTAGGGGGACTGAAGCTTTCTTT
cdr3_aa: CASLPGGQPRGTEAFF

clone_size: NA
j_call: TRBJ1-5
d_call: NA
v_call: TRBV5-6
cdr3_nt: TGTGCCAGCAGCTTGAGGGGCAGAGATCAGCCCCAGCATTTT
cdr3_aa: CASSLRGRDQPQHF

clone_size: NA
j_call: TRBJ2-7
d_call: NA
v_call: TRBV7-2
cdr3_nt: TGTGCCAGCAGCTCCGAGGGTTCCTCCTCCGAGCAGTACTTC
cdr3_aa: CASSSEGSSSEQYF

clone_size: once
j_call: TRBJ2-5
d_call: TRBD1
v_call: TRBV7-2
cdr3_nt: TGTGCCAGCAGCCCCCAGGGACAGATCCAAGAGACCCAGTACTTC
cdr3_aa: CASSPQGQIQETQYF

clone_size: NA
j_call: TRBJ1-6
d_call: NA
v_call: TRBV6-5
cdr3_nt: TGTGCCAGCAGTTACTCGCTAGGGAGGGGTCCACCCCTCCACTTT
cdr3_aa: CASSYSLGRGPPLHF

clone_size: NA
j_call: TRBJ1-5
d_call: TRBD1
v_call: TRBV30
cdr3_nt: TGTGCCTGGAGTGAGGGACAGGTTAATCAGCCCCAGCATTTT
cdr3_aa: CAWSEGQVNQPQHF

clone_size: NA
j_call: TRBJ1-5
d_call: NA
v_call: TRBV6-5
cdr3_nt: TGTGCCAGCAGCAGAGAGCATAGCAATCAGCCCCAGCATTTT
cdr3_aa: CASSREHSNQPQHF

clone_size: NA
j_call: TRBJ2-2
d_call: TRBD2
v_call: TRBV4-1
cdr3_nt: TGCGCCAGCAGCCAAGTCTTAGCGGGAGGTGGCGGGGAGCTGTTTTTT
cdr3_aa: CASSQVLAGGGGELFF

clone_size: NA
j_call: TRBJ1-4
d_call: NA
v_call: TRBV6-5
cdr3_nt: TGTGCCAGCAGGTCCCCGGATGAAAAACTGTTTTTT
cdr3_aa: CASRSPDEKLFF

clone_size: NA
j_call: TRBJ1-2
d_call: NA
v_call: TRBV2
cdr3_nt: TGTGCCAGCAGTGAATTCGGGACATACGATGGCTACACCTTC
cdr3_aa: CASSEFGTYDGYTF

clone_size: NA
j_call: TRBJ1-1
d_call: TRBD1
v_call: TRBV18
cdr3_nt: TGTGCCAGCTCCCAGTGGACAGGGATGAACACTGAAGCTTTCTTT
cdr3_aa: CASSQWTGMNTEAFF

clone_size: NA
j_call: TRBJ1-1
d_call: NA
v_call: TRBV5-4
cdr3_nt: TGTGCCAGCAGCCCCCCGGCGCGGGACACTGAAGCTTTCTTT
cdr3_aa: CASSPPARDTEAFF

clone_size: NA
j_call: TRBJ1-6
d_call: NA
v_call: TRBV10-2
cdr3_nt: TGCGCCAGCATGACAGGTTTTGGATATTCACCCCTCCACTTT
cdr3_aa: CASMTGFGYSPLHF

clone_size: NA
j_call: TRBJ2-7
d_call: NA
v_call: TRBV4-3
cdr3_nt: TGCGCCAGCAGCCAAGAAAGGGGTCTATACTACGAGCAGTACTTC
cdr3_aa: CASSQERGLYYEQYF

clone_size: NA
j_call: TRBJ1-1
d_call: TRBD1
v_call: TRBV5-4
cdr3_nt: TGTGCCAGCAGGCCCACAGGGGGCACTGAAGCTTTCTTT
cdr3_aa: CASRPTGGTEAFF

clone_size: NA
j_call: TRBJ1-2
d_call: TRBD1
v_call: TRBV9
cdr3_nt: TGTGCCAGCAGCGACAGGGGCCCCTATGGCTACACCTTC
cdr3_aa: CASSDRGPYGYTF

clone_size: NA
j_call: TRBJ2-1
d_call: TRBD2
v_call: TRBV7-9
cdr3_nt: TGTGCCAGCAGTGGGGGCGGGGGGGCCGTTCGATTCAATGAGCAGTTCTTC
cdr3_aa: CASSGGGGAVRFNEQFF

clone_size: NA
j_call: TRBJ2-7
d_call: NA
v_call: TRBV15
cdr3_nt: TGTGCCACCAGCGGGGGAGCCTCCTACGAGCAGTACTTC
cdr3_aa: CATSGGASYEQYF

clone_size: few
j_call: TRBJ1-1
d_call: NA
v_call: TRBV2
cdr3_nt: TGTGCCAGCAGTGAATGGTGGGCCCCGGGAAAAGCTTTCTTT
cdr3_aa: CASSEWWAPGKAFF

clone_size: NA
j_call: TRBJ2-3
d_call: TRBD2
v_call: TRBV7-9
cdr3_nt: TGTGCCAGCAGCTTCGGACTAGGAAGAACAGATACGCAGTATTTT
cdr3_aa: CASSFGLGRTDTQYF

clone_size: NA
j_call: TRBJ1-6
d_call: NA
v_call: TRBV6-6
cdr3_nt: TGTGCCAGCAGTTATGGGGGTAGCAATTCACCCCTCCACTTT
cdr3_aa: CASSYGGSNSPLHF

clone_size: once
j_call: TRBJ1-4
d_call: NA
v_call: TRBV5-4
cdr3_nt: TGTGCCAGCAGCTATCAGGGGAGTTGGGAAAAACTGTTTTTT
cdr3_aa: CASSYQGSWEKLFF

clone_size: NA
j_call: TRBJ1-3
d_call: NA
v_call: TRBV29-1
cdr3_nt: TGCAGCGCCCTCAGGGGAGGAAACACCATATATTTT
cdr3_aa: CSALRGGNTIYF

clone_size: NA
j_call: TRBJ2-7
d_call: NA
v_call: TRBV5-1
cdr3_nt: TGCGCCAGCAAACCCGGGACGCCTACCTACGAGCAGTACTTC
cdr3_aa: CASKPGTPTYEQYF

clone_size: NA
j_call: TRBJ2-7
d_call: NA
v_call: TRBV5-4
cdr3_nt: TGTGCCAGCAGCTTGGACCCAACGGGCAGGGGAAACGAGCAGTACTTC
cdr3_aa: CASSLDPTGRGNEQYF

clone_size: NA
j_call: TRBJ1-1
d_call: TRBD1
v_call: TRBV18
cdr3_nt: TGTGCCAGTGCAGGGGGAACTGAAGCTTTCTTT
cdr3_aa: CASAGGTEAFF

clone_size: NA
j_call: TRBJ1-6
d_call: NA
v_call: TRBV19
cdr3_nt: TGTGCCAGTAGCCCGGGACTAATTGATTCACCCCTCCACTTT
cdr3_aa: CASSPGLIDSPLHF

clone_size: NA
j_call: TRBJ2-1
d_call: TRBD2
v_call: TRBV27
cdr3_nt: TGTGCCAGCAGTTTAGGACTAGCGGAAAGGTGGAAGCAGTTCTTC
cdr3_aa: CASSLGLAERWKQFF

clone_size: NA
j_call: TRBJ2-4
d_call: NA
v_call: TRBV3-1/TRBV3-2
cdr3_nt: TGTGCCAGCAGCCAAGGAGGGGGGACCAAAAACATTCAGTACTTC
cdr3_aa: CASSQGGGTKNIQYF

clone_size: NA
j_call: TRBJ2-2
d_call: NA
v_call: TRBV7-8
cdr3_nt: TGTGCCAGCAGCCCCCGGAGAGGGACCGGGGAGCTGTTTTTT
cdr3_aa: CASSPRRGTGELFF

clone_size: NA
j_call: TRBJ1-5
d_call: TRBD1
v_call: TRBV9
cdr3_nt: TGTGCCAGCAGCGTGACAGGGGAAGAGGGACAGCCCCAGCATTTT
cdr3_aa: CASSVTGEEGQPQHF

clone_size: NA
j_call: TRBJ2-5
d_call: TRBD2
v_call: TRBV7-2
cdr3_nt: TGTGCCAGCAGCCGGGAGGTCCAGCGGGGAGGAGAGACCCAGTACTTC
cdr3_aa: CASSREVQRGGETQYF

clone_size: NA
j_call: TRBJ1-2
d_call: NA
v_call: TRBV2
cdr3_nt: TGTGCCAGCAGTGATAGGCCAAATCCGGGGGATGGCTACACCTTC
cdr3_aa: CASSDRPNPGDGYTF

clone_size: NA
j_call: TRBJ1-4
d_call: TRBD1
v_call: TRBV7-9
cdr3_nt: TGTGCCAGCAGCTGGACAGGGGGACTTAATGAAAAACTGTTTTTT
cdr3_aa: CASSWTGGLNEKLFF

clone_size: NA
j_call: TRBJ1-3
d_call: NA
v_call: TRBV4-1
cdr3_nt: TGCGCCAGCAGCCAAGGTCAAGGTGCCTCTGGAAACACCATATATTTT
cdr3_aa: CASSQGQGASGNTIYF

clone_size: few
j_call: TRBJ2-1
d_call: TRBD2
v_call: TRBV7-2
cdr3_nt: TGTGCCAGCAGCTTAGAAGGGACTAGCGGGAGGTTTTACAATGAGCAGTTCTTC
cdr3_aa: CASSLEGTSGRFYNEQFF

clone_size: NA
j_call: TRBJ1-4
d_call: NA
v_call: TRBV30
cdr3_nt: TGTGCCTTTAGCCACGGGGGTGAAAAACTGTTTTTT
cdr3_aa: CAFSHGGEKLFF

clone_size: NA
j_call: TRBJ2-2
d_call: TRBD2
v_call: TRBV7-3
cdr3_nt: TGTGCCAGCAGGGCGGGAGGAAACACCGGGGAGCTGTTTTTT
cdr3_aa: CASRAGGNTGELFF

clone_size: NA
j_call: TRBJ2-3
d_call: TRBD2
v_call: TRBV5-1
cdr3_nt: TGCGCCAGCACCCTGGGTGGAGCGGGAGTGCTAGATACGCAGTATTTT
cdr3_aa: CASTLGGAGVLDTQYF

clone_size: NA
j_call: TRBJ2-3
d_call: NA
v_call: TRBV5-1
cdr3_nt: TGCGCCAGTAGCCCAGGACAGCCCACAGATACGCAGTATTTT
cdr3_aa: CASSPGQPTDTQYF

clone_size: once
j_call: TRBJ2-1
d_call: NA
v_call: TRBV5-1
cdr3_nt: TGCGCCAGCAGCTTGGGGGGCGGGGTCCCCTACAATGAGCAGTTCTTC
cdr3_aa: CASSLGGGVPYNEQFF

clone_size: NA
j_call: TRBJ2-1
d_call: TRBD2
v_call: TRBV5-4
cdr3_nt: TGTGCCAGCAGCTTGGAAGGGACTAGCGGCAATGAGCAGTTCTTC
cdr3_aa: CASSLEGTSGNEQFF

clone_size: NA
j_call: TRBJ1-2
d_call: NA
v_call: TRBV18
cdr3_nt: TGTGCCAGCTCACCAATGGATTCGGGAGTATATTATGGCTACACCTTC
cdr3_aa: CASSPMDSGVYYGYTF

clone_size: NA
j_call: TRBJ2-7
d_call: NA
v_call: TRBV27
cdr3_nt: TGTGCCAGCCAAGACCTTAACTCCTACGAGCAGTACTTC
cdr3_aa: CASQDLNSYEQYF

clone_size: NA
j_call: TRBJ1-1
d_call: TRBD1
v_call: TRBV29-1
cdr3_nt: TGCAGCGTTACAGGGGACGAACCTGAAGCTTTCTTT
cdr3_aa: CSVTGDEPEAFF

clone_size: NA
j_call: TRBJ1-2
d_call: NA
v_call: TRBV27
cdr3_nt: TGTGCCAGCAGTTCCCTACCAGGGGAAGTGGACTATGGCTACACCTTC
cdr3_aa: CASSSLPGEVDYGYTF

clone_size: NA
j_call: TRBJ1-6
d_call: NA
v_call: TRBV6-5
cdr3_nt: TGTGCCAGCAGTCTACAGGAGTCCGCGACACCCCTCCACTTT
cdr3_aa: CASSLQESATPLHF